This section outlines one TCR beta chain sequence together with its context. The antigen remains unidentified. Each CDR3 protein gets one entry after TCRdb re-called the multiplex PCR reads with MiXCR. The table includes 180,000 or so distinct CDR3 sequences, approximately 33% detected once. The data derive from a study of breast tumors, draining lymph nodes, adjacent tissues. General study points: Tumor TCR diversity was below lymph nodes but above nontumor tissue. The data were judged consistent with most tumor T cells coming from lymph node and expanding in tumor. Tumor T cell lymph node origin was a supported hypothesis, not proven. Luminal-like breast cancer showed significantly greater tumor-nontumor repertoire similarity than basal-like breast cancer did.

V trimming: 8 bases; J trimming: 4 bases; junction bases outside the gene matches: 12. The CDR3 spans 16 residues. Breast cancer patients provided tissue from their axillary draining lymph nodes. This chain links TRBV12-3 or TRBV12-4 with TRBJ1-4; 8 bases map to TRBD1. Sample: axillary lymph node tissue. The source of this sequence is a female donor with breast cancer. Some clones in this sample may be carry-over from other donors' samples. The CDR3 region has the DNA TGTGCCAGCCAAGGCCAGGGGGCAGGGGGTAATGAAAAACTGTTTTTT. As protein: CASQGQGAGGNEKLFF.